Listed here are 28 T cell receptor beta chains from one sample, sequenced in a study of cytomegalovirus exposure and HLA in healthy donors. Sequencing was performed with immunoSEQ multiplex PCR; in TCRdb, only in-frame clones are kept and a portion is missing. This sample has roughly 60,000 clones, with roughly nine tenths found just once. Sequenced: PBMCs. These receptor sequences come from a woman in her 30s in good health and CMV-seronegative.

The chain combines TRBV27 with TRBJ2-1; TRBD2 aligns across 10 bases. V was pared by 10 bases and J by 4 bases, with 7 bases of the junction left unmatched. Germline lookup yields CDR1 MNHEY and CDR2 SMNVEV (reference sequence). The CDR3 has 14 residues. The CDR3 is CATAKAGGYNEQFF. The CDR3 region has the DNA TGTGCCACCGCCAAAGCGGGAGGGTACAATGAGCAGTTCTTC.

The J gene is TRBJ2-7, the V gene TRBV6-5; 12 bases align to TRBD2. The J segment lost 5 bases and the V segment lost 3 bases, leaving 5 bases of the junction unmatched. The CDR3 length is 15 residues. CDR1 is MNHEY, CDR2 SVGAGI, per germline. CDR3 protein: CASSYSSGRANEQYF. DNA for the CDR3: TGTGCCAGCAGTTATTCTAGCGGGAGGGCCAACGAGCAGTACTTC.

The chain is built from TRBV27 and TRBJ2-3; D gene unclear. Looked up from germline, CDR1 is MNHEY and CDR2 is SMNVEV (reference sequence). The CDR3 is 14 amino acids. The V end was cut by 6 bases, the J end by 6 bases, with 16 bases between. CDR3 amino acids: CASSQRNRVDTQYF. Here the CDR3 DNA reads TGTGCCAGCAGCCAAAGAAACAGAGTGGATACGCAGTATTTT.

The chain is built from TRBV9 and TRBJ2-1; 10 nucleotides agree with TRBD2. CDR3 length: 15 amino acids. V shed 5 bases, J shed 3 bases, and the junction held 5 bases outside the gene matches. Germline CDR1 is SGDLS and CDR2 is YYNGEE. The CDR3 nucleotides are TGTGCCAGCAGTCCCACTAGCGGGGACTACAATGAGCAGTTCTTC. Its protein product is CASSPTSGDYNEQFF. Full variable domain (rest looked up from reference TRBV9 and TRBJ2-1): DSGVTQTPKHLITATGQRVTLRCSPRSGDLSVYWYQQSLDQGLQFLIQYYNGEERAKGNILERFSAQQFPDLHSELNLSSLELGDSALYFCASSPTSGDYNEQFFGPGTRLTVL.

CDR3 coding DNA: TGTGCCAGCAGCCTAAGGGGCCCAGGGACAGCGATGAATGGCTACACCTTC. Protein sequence: CASSLRGPGTAMNGYTF. This rearrangement joins TRBV7-2 to TRBJ1-2; 7 bases line up with TRBD1. Looked up from germline, CDR1 is SGHTA and CDR2 is FQGNSA. V dropped 5 bases and J dropped 6; count of bases not matched to a gene: 18. The CDR3 totals 17 residues.

V and J are TRBV11-2 and TRBJ2-3; the D is unclear. V lost 0 bases and J lost 0, with 4 bases in between. The CDR3 covers 14 residues. Germline V gives CDR1 SGHAT, CDR2 FQNNGV. This CDR3 reads CASSLDRSTDTQYF. As DNA, the CDR3 is TGTGCCAGCAGCTTAGACAGGAGCACAGATACGCAGTATTTT.

V usage is TRBV5-8 and J usage is TRBJ2-7; D gene uncertain. The V end lost 0 bases, the J end lost 9 bases, and 13 bases lay between the germline ends. Germline CDR1 SGHTS, CDR2 YDEGEE. The length of the CDR3 is 13 residues. The CDR3 DNA is TGTGCCAGCAGCTTGGTCGTGGCAGTTGTGCAGTACTTC. Residues: CASSLVVAVVQYF.

This chain joins TRBV28 and TRBJ2-1; TRBD2 aligns across 13 bases. V gave up 4 bases and J gave up 6 bases; unmatched junction bases: 15. CDR1 MDHEN and CDR2 SYDVKM come from the germline V gene. This CDR3 has 19 residues. CDR3 region: CASSSGGPLAGGPLNEQFF. CDR3 bases: TGTGCCAGCAGTTCCGGAGGGCCACTAGCGGGAGGGCCGCTCAATGAGCAGTTCTTC.

V usage is TRBV5-1 and J usage is TRBJ1-1, with a tentative D call TRBD1 (5 bases). Germline assignment: CDR1 SGHRS and CDR2 YFSETQ. V lost 0 bases and J lost 2, with 8 bases in between. The CDR3 is made up of 14 amino acids. The CDR3: CASSLDTGNTEAFF. CDR3 DNA: TGCGCCAGCAGCTTGGATACAGGCAACACTGAAGCTTTCTTT.

This chain connects TRBV7-8 to TRBJ1-4; D ambiguous. This CDR3 is built from 14 residues. CDR1 SGHVS and CDR2 FQNEAQ come from the germline V gene. V lost 5 bases, J lost 5 bases, and 12 bases lay in between. CDR3 nucleotides: TGTGCCAGCAGCCCCAGTCGTACGAATGAAAAACTGTTTTTT. Protein sequence: CASSPSRTNEKLFF.

The rearrangement uses TRBV10-3 and TRBJ2-5, with D tentatively TRBD2 (6 bases). Germline V gives CDR1 ENHRY, CDR2 SYGVKD. Trimming stripped 7 bases from V and 2 bases from J, with 17 bases between. The CDR3 contains 15 residues. CDR3 region: CAIKSGGAEQETQYF. The CDR3 bases are TGTGCCATCAAAAGTGGAGGGGCGGAACAAGAGACCCAGTACTTC.

This chain links TRBV4-1 with TRBJ2-1, with 12 nucleotides matching TRBD2. Germline V gene sequence: CDR1 MGHRA, CDR2 YSYEKL. The V and J ends lost 0 bases and 10 bases, in that order; junction bases with no gene match: 13. This CDR3 is built from 18 residues. The CDR3 loop is CASSQDPAHPTSGREQFF. CDR3 nucleotide sequence: TGCGCCAGCAGCCAAGATCCAGCGCACCCGACTAGCGGGAGAGAGCAGTTCTTC.

The genes are TRBV28 and TRBJ1-5, with D maybe TRBD1 (5 bases). CDR1 and CDR2 (germline): MDHEN, SYDVKM. The V end was cut by 2 bases, the J end by 2 bases, with 10 bases between. The length of the CDR3 is 15 residues. For the CDR3, the DNA is TGTGCCAGCAGTTTAGGAGGGGATGGCAATCAGCCCCAGCATTTT. Translating gives CASSLGGDGNQPQHF.

In this sample, this clone turned up once. The genes are TRBV27 and TRBJ2-1; weak D call: TRBD2 (5 bases). V was trimmed by 3 bases and J by 3 bases, leaving 9 bases between them. Germline V gene sequence: CDR1 MNHEY, CDR2 SMNVEV (reference sequence). This CDR3 comprises 14 residues. The CDR3 protein is CASSFRGNYNEQFF. CDR3 coding DNA: TGTGCCAGCAGTTTCCGGGGTAACTACAATGAGCAGTTCTTC.

The chain is built from TRBV21-1 and TRBJ2-4; the D call of TRBD2 is as the table states it, not checked on the DNA. TRBV21-1 is annotated as a pseudogene. The CDR3 has 14 residues. The CDR3 coding sequence is TGTGCCAGCAGCAACGGGAGAGCCAAAAACATTCAGTACTTC. It is translated as CASSNGRAKNIQYF.

V gene TRBV2 combines with J gene TRBJ1-1; D is perhaps TRBD1 (5 bases). Trimming took 0 bases from V and 6 from J, leaving 8 bases between them. Germline-derived CDR1 and CDR2 are SNHLY and FYNNEI. The CDR3 covers 13 residues. CDR3 region: CASSEALQAEAFF. CDR3 in DNA: TGTGCCAGCAGTGAAGCTTTACAGGCTGAAGCTTTCTTT.

The chain recombines TRBV2 with TRBJ2-5, with 7 nucleotides matching TRBD2. CDR1 SNHLY and CDR2 FYNNEI come from the germline V gene. V was pared by 1 base and J by 5 bases, with 10 bases of the junction left unmatched. The CDR3 consists of 16 residues. In DNA, the CDR3 is TGTGCCAGCAGTGAAGACTTCGGCGGGGGTAGGGAGACCCAGTACTTC. Protein sequence: CASSEDFGGGRETQYF.

This chain joins TRBV5-6 and TRBJ2-1; a possible D gene is TRBD1 (6 bases). The germline V and J ends were trimmed by 2 bases and 5 bases, with 14 bases remaining between them. The germline V gene encodes CDR1 SGHDT and CDR2 YYEEEE. The CDR3 contains 15 residues. The CDR3 here is CASSLGATGNNEQFF. DNA of the CDR3: TGTGCCAGCAGCTTAGGCGCGACAGGAAACAATGAGCAGTTCTTC.

The chain recombines TRBV28 with TRBJ1-5; D is perhaps TRBD1 (6 bases). V was shortened by 6 bases and J by 6 bases, with 15 bases between the two germline ends. The CDR3 sequence is 14 residues long. Germline assignment: CDR1 MDHEN and CDR2 SYDVKM. CDR3 nucleotide sequence: TGTGCCAGCAGACATACAGGGAAAACTCAGCCCCAGCATTTT. This codes for CASRHTGKTQPQHF.

The chain is built from TRBV7-6 and TRBJ2-1; 8 bases agree with TRBD2. Germline lookup yields CDR1 SGHVS and CDR2 FNYEAQ. The CDR3 is made up of 18 amino acids. J lost 7 bases, V lost 1 base, and 15 bases had no gene match. In DNA, the CDR3 is TGTGCCAGCAGCTTAGGCGGGAGGACTGTTTTGGTACGGAATGAGCAGTTCTTC. Translation: CASSLGGRTVLVRNEQFF.

This clone was recorded only once. The V gene is TRBV19, the J gene TRBJ2-1; D unresolved. Germline CDR1 reads LNHDA; CDR2 reads SQIVND (reference sequence). Trimming stripped 4 bases from V and 12 bases from J, with 13 bases between. This CDR3 comprises 12 residues. CDR3 region: CASSNPPLGQFF. The CDR3 nucleotides are TGTGCCAGTAGTAACCCCCCTCTAGGGCAGTTCTTC. Full variable domain (outside the CDR3, taken from reference TRBV19 and TRBJ2-1): DGGITQSPKYLFRKEGQNVTLSCEQNLNHDAMYWYRQDPGQGLRLIYYSQIVNDFQKGDIAEGYSVSREKKESFPLTVTSAQKNPTAFYLCASSNPPLGQFFGPGTRLTVL.

The chain couples TRBV6-1 to TRBJ2-5; 12 positions agree with TRBD2. The CDR3 runs to 15 residues. Germline-derived CDR1 and CDR2 are MNHNS and SASEGT. The V and J ends lost 7 bases and 2 bases, in that order; junction bases with no gene match: 5. CDR3 protein: CASISGLAGQETQYF. As DNA, the CDR3 is TGTGCCAGCATTAGTGGACTAGCGGGACAAGAGACCCAGTACTTC.

V gene TRBV6-1 combines with J gene TRBJ1-2; 7 bases fit TRBD1. J gave up 4 bases and V 4 bases, and 15 bases lay outside the gene matches. The CDR3 is 17 amino acids. Germline CDR1 reads MNHNS; CDR2 reads SASEGT. CDR3 nucleotide sequence: TGTGCCAGCAGTGCAAGAGCCGGGACAGAAATTTCCTATGGCTACACCTTC. Its protein product is CASSARAGTEISYGYTF.

The chain couples TRBV28 to TRBJ2-5, with a possible D match to TRBD1 (6 bases). Trimming removed 4 bases at V and 5 bases at J, with 23 bases between. This CDR3 has 17 residues. Germline CDR1 reads MDHEN; CDR2 reads SYDVKM. The CDR3 DNA is TGTGCCAGCAGTTCCGCCGCTCGGACAGAAAAGGGGGAGACCCAGTACTTC. Translated: CASSSAARTEKGETQYF.

The chain couples TRBV7-2 to TRBJ2-5, with D perhaps TRBD1 (5 bases). Trimming stripped 1 base from V and 5 bases from J, with 8 bases between. This CDR3 region has 13 residues. CDR1 SGHTA and CDR2 FQGNSA come from the germline V gene. DNA of the CDR3: TGTGCCAGCAGCTTAGGGCAGGGCGAGACCCAGTACTTC. Its protein is CASSLGQGETQYF.

The V gene is TRBV15, the J gene TRBJ2-5; TRBD2 aligns across 7 bases. The CDR3 sequence is 14 residues long. Germline V gives CDR1 LNHNV, CDR2 YYDKDF (reference sequence). V dropped 0 bases and J dropped 14; count of bases not matched to a gene: 12. The DNA for the CDR3 is TGTGCCACCAGCAGAGATAGGGCGGGGGAACAGGTATACTTC. It encodes CATSRDRAGEQVYF.

This clone was seen once. J is TRBJ2-7 and V is TRBV7-2, with a possible D match to TRBD1 (5 bases). This CDR3 comprises 12 residues. Germline lookup yields CDR1 SGHTA and CDR2 FQGNSA. Trimming removed 1 base from V and 6 bases from J, with 7 bases in between. CDR3 residues: CASSLDRGEQYF. CDR3 coding DNA: TGTGCCAGCAGCTTAGATAGGGGCGAGCAGTACTTC.

The rearrangement links TRBV25-1 to TRBJ1-3; D is uncertain. V lost 2 bases, J lost 0 bases, and 8 bases lay in between. Germline CDR1 MGHDK, CDR2 SYGVNS. The CDR3 runs to 15 residues. CDR3 protein: CASSEGAISGNTIYF. The CDR3, as DNA: TGTGCCAGCAGTGAAGGAGCAATCTCTGGAAACACCATATATTTT.